The rows below give T cell receptor beta chains drawn from one sample of a study of T cell responses to AZD1222 COVID-19 vaccine. The repertoire was sequenced with immunoSEQ multiplex PCR; TCRdb's copy has only in-frame clones and lacks some. The table shows tens of thousands of clones, with about nine tenths occurring only once. The source material was peripheral blood, sampled 28 days after the second AZD1222 dose. Receptors originate from an adult who received the AZD1222 COVID-19 vaccine. Each CDR3 is given with its conserved first and last residue. Each record gives: D gene, clone size, J gene, V gene, CDR3 DNA, CDR3 protein. D genes are given only for firm matches. Rows give clone size only sometimes, using once, few, many, or a class for an expanded clone.

D: -
size: -
J: TRBJ1-6
V: TRBV18
DNA: TGTGCCATCACGGGAGCATGGAATATTAATTCACCCCTCCACTTT
CDR3: CAITGAWNINSPLHF

D: TRBD2
size: -
J: TRBJ2-1
V: TRBV7-8
DNA: TGTGCCAGCAGCAGGTTGCCTAGCGGGGGTTATGAGCAGTTCTTC
CDR3: CASSRLPSGGYEQFF

D: TRBD1
size: -
J: TRBJ2-4
V: TRBV19
DNA: TGTGCCAGTAGTATAGCAGGGGGCGCTGCCAAAAACATTCAGTACTTC
CDR3: CASSIAGGAAKNIQYF

D: -
size: -
J: TRBJ2-2
V: TRBV5-4
DNA: TGTGCCAGCAGCTTGTGGCAGAAAGACGGGGAGCTGTTTTTT
CDR3: CASSLWQKDGELFF

D: -
size: -
J: TRBJ1-4
V: TRBV7-9
DNA: TGTGCCAGCAGTCCCCCGGATATCCTAGATGAAAAACTGTTTTTT
CDR3: CASSPPDILDEKLFF

D: -
size: -
J: TRBJ1-5
V: TRBV29-1
DNA: TGCAGCGTTGGTACAGAGAATCAGCCCCAGCATTTT
CDR3: CSVGTENQPQHF

D: TRBD1
size: -
J: TRBJ1-6
V: TRBV7-2
DNA: TGTGCCAGCAGCTTAGGAATTGGACAGGGACGCAATTCACCCCTCCACTTT
CDR3: CASSLGIGQGRNSPLHF

D: -
size: -
J: TRBJ1-2
V: TRBV24-1
DNA: TGTGCCACCAGTGATTCGGTAGGGACGAGCTACACCTTC
CDR3: CATSDSVGTSYTF

D: TRBD1
size: -
J: TRBJ1-3
V: TRBV6-5
DNA: TGTGCCAGCGGTACAGGGGGCTCTGGAAACACCATATATTTT
CDR3: CASGTGGSGNTIYF

D: -
size: -
J: TRBJ2-2
V: TRBV6-6
DNA: TGTGCCAGCAGTTATCTGGCGGGGAACACCGGGGAGCTGTTTTTT
CDR3: CASSYLAGNTGELFF

D: -
size: -
J: TRBJ1-4
V: TRBV2
DNA: TGTGCCAGCACTCAGGGGTATGAAAAACTGTTTTTT
CDR3: CASTQGYEKLFF

D: TRBD2
size: once
J: TRBJ2-2
V: TRBV5-1
DNA: TGCGCCAGCAGCTTGCGGACTAGCGGCTCCGGGGAGCTGTTTTTT
CDR3: CASSLRTSGSGELFF

D: -
size: -
J: TRBJ2-2
V: TRBV24-1
DNA: TGTGCCACCAGTGACCCCGCGACAGTCGGGGAGCTGTTTTTT
CDR3: CATSDPATVGELFF

D: -
size: once
J: TRBJ1-3
V: TRBV6-5
DNA: TGTGCCAGCAGCCGACCCTCGGGCTCTGGAAACACCATATATTTT
CDR3: CASSRPSGSGNTIYF

D: -
size: -
J: TRBJ1-2
V: TRBV28
DNA: TGTGCCAGCAGGCGGGAGAGCTATGGCTACACCTTC
CDR3: CASRRESYGYTF

D: -
size: -
J: TRBJ1-5
V: TRBV4-1
DNA: TGCGCCAGCAGCCAAGTAGGGGACAATCAGCCCCAGCATTTT
CDR3: CASSQVGDNQPQHF

D: -
size: -
J: TRBJ2-5
V: TRBV30
DNA: TGTGCCTGGAGTTTCCCAGAGACCCAGTACTTC
CDR3: CAWSFPETQYF

D: -
size: -
J: TRBJ2-1
V: TRBV3-1/TRBV3-2
DNA: TGTGCCAGCAGCGTGGGGACCCGCAATGAGCAGTTCTTC
CDR3: CASSVGTRNEQFF

D: TRBD1
size: -
J: TRBJ1-1
V: TRBV6-5
DNA: TGTGCCAGCAACCTAAAGACAGGGCCAGTCACTGAAGCTTTCTTT
CDR3: CASNLKTGPVTEAFF

D: -
size: -
J: TRBJ1-5
V: TRBV2
DNA: TGTGCCAGCAGCTCGACAGATCGCAATCAGCCCCAGCATTTT
CDR3: CASSSTDRNQPQHF

D: -
size: -
J: TRBJ2-7
V: TRBV5-1
DNA: TGCGCCAGCAGCCAAGGACCGGAGCAGTACTTC
CDR3: CASSQGPEQYF

D: TRBD2
size: -
J: TRBJ2-5
V: TRBV27
DNA: TGTGCCAGCAGTTCGGGTCTAGCGGGGGGTATTCAAGCCTGGACCCAGTACTTC
CDR3: CASSSGLAGGIQAWTQYF

D: TRBD2
size: -
J: TRBJ2-1
V: TRBV5-1
DNA: TGCGCCAGCAGCTGGACTAGCGATGAGCAGTTCTTC
CDR3: CASSWTSDEQFF

D: -
size: -
J: TRBJ1-5
V: TRBV4-1
DNA: TGCGCCAGCAGCCAGGGGGGGCTTGGTCAGCCCCAGCATTTT
CDR3: CASSQGGLGQPQHF

D: TRBD1
size: -
J: TRBJ2-3
V: TRBV3-1/TRBV3-2
DNA: TGTGCCAGCAGCCAAACAGGGGGCGGGTTAGATACGCAGTATTTT
CDR3: CASSQTGGGLDTQYF

D: TRBD1
size: few
J: TRBJ2-3
V: TRBV9
DNA: TGTGCCAGCAGCGCGACAGGGGGCCGGAGCACAGATACGCAGTATTTT
CDR3: CASSATGGRSTDTQYF

D: TRBD1
size: -
J: TRBJ1-2
V: TRBV7-8
DNA: TGTGCCAGCAGCCCCCATGACAGGGCTGGCTACACCTTC
CDR3: CASSPHDRAGYTF

D: -
size: -
J: TRBJ2-7
V: TRBV7-9
DNA: TGTGCCAGCAGCTCATCGGACTTC
CDR3: CASSSSDF

D: TRBD1
size: -
J: TRBJ1-5
V: TRBV7-2
DNA: TGTGCCAGCAGCTTAGGGACAGGACGTTATCAGCCCCAGCATTTT
CDR3: CASSLGTGRYQPQHF

D: TRBD2
size: -
J: TRBJ2-7
V: TRBV2
DNA: TGTGCCAGCAGTGAATGGGATAGCGGGGGGGTATGGCGGGCCTACGAGCAGTACTTC
CDR3: CASSEWDSGGVWRAYEQYF

D: -
size: -
J: TRBJ1-2
V: TRBV5-1
DNA: TGCGCCAGCAGCTCCCACACGCATCTTTCACAGGGAATCTATGGCTACACCTTC
CDR3: CASSSHTHLSQGIYGYTF

D: TRBD2
size: -
J: TRBJ2-2
V: TRBV24-1
DNA: TGTGCCACCAGGGGACTAGCGGACACCGGGGAGCTGTTTTTT
CDR3: CATRGLADTGELFF

D: TRBD1
size: -
J: TRBJ2-2
V: TRBV7-2
DNA: TGTGCCAGCAGCTACGACGGACAGGGTTTTTCCGGGGAGCTGTTTTTT
CDR3: CASSYDGQGFSGELFF

D: TRBD1
size: -
J: TRBJ2-5
V: TRBV7-9
DNA: TGTGCCAGCAGCTCGAAGGGGGACAGTGAAGAGACCCAGTACTTC
CDR3: CASSSKGDSEETQYF

D: -
size: -
J: TRBJ2-5
V: TRBV28
DNA: TGTGCCAGCAGTGTACTAAGGGGCCCGGGGACCCAGTACTTC
CDR3: CASSVLRGPGTQYF

D: -
size: -
J: TRBJ2-7
V: TRBV18
DNA: TGTGCCAGCTCACCCCCCGGGGGAGCCTACGAGCAGTACTTC
CDR3: CASSPPGGAYEQYF

D: -
size: -
J: TRBJ1-1
V: TRBV4-1
DNA: TGCGCCAGCAGCCAACAGGGCCAGAACACTGAAGCTTTCTTT
CDR3: CASSQQGQNTEAFF